This record concerns one TCR beta chain sequence. What it binds is not known. Unique molecular identifiers (one per individual cDNA molecule) were attached. A single record per CDR3 protein comes from TCRdb applying MiXCR to the 5' RACE reads. This table holds 80,000 or so distinct CDR3 sequences, 10% to 12% found once. The length of the CDR3 is 12 residues. The V and J ends lost 3 bases and 13 bases respectively, with 10 bases between them. Germline values: CDR1 LGHDT, CDR2 YNNKEL (reference sequence). These data originate in a study of early T cells in non-severe SARS-CoV-2 infection. Study-level background: It was bulk RNA from unsorted whole blood that was sequenced, and the chains were unpaired. General observations from the study: Matches to VDJdb favored anti-spike CD8 responses and missed private and CD4 specificities.

Specimen: whole blood, collected at baseline. V usage is TRBV3-1 and J usage is TRBJ1-6; no firm D call. This clonotype originated in an adult who was a healthcare worker with PCR-confirmed SARS-CoV-2 infection or an uninfected control (not recorded which). For the CDR3, the DNA is TGTGCCAGCAGCCAGCGGACTTGGCCCCTCCACTTT. Translated, it gives CASSQRTWPLHF.